A single sample gave rise to the 5 T cell receptor beta chains below, sequenced in a study of CD8+CD57+ T cells in acquired aplastic anemia. Using genomic DNA as the template, TCR beta VDJ and CDR3 profiling was carried out. Via MiXCR, TCRdb re-called the reads, giving one row per CDR3 protein. Of approximately 130,000 distinct CDR3 sequences detected, approximately 36% appear once; the ten largest clones hold around 2.7%. Patients chosen for sequencing had CD8+CD57+ cells that had expanded, as shown by flow cytometry. The specimen was sorted CD4+, CD8+, or CD8+CD57+ T cells (not recorded which) from PBMCs. Receptors were obtained from a human donor with aplastic anemia.

In its sample, this clonotype was seen many times. The chain has TRBV20-1 and TRBJ2-7, with 7 bases that match TRBD1. Unmatched junction bases numbered 6, after V lost 0 bases and J lost 1 base. This CDR3 has 15 amino acids. Germline values: CDR1 DFQATT, CDR2 SNEGSKA (reference sequence). For the CDR3, the DNA is TGCAGTGCTAGAGAGGGACAGAAGCTTTCCTACGAGCAGTACTTC. Translation: CSAREGQKLSYEQYF.

This clonotype was seen at least ten times. This chain connects TRBV9 to TRBJ2-5; D is possibly TRBD2 (5 bases). Trimming cost V 5 bases and J 4 bases, with 12 bases left between them. The CDR3 is 13 residues long. CDR1 is SGDLS and CDR2 is YYNGEE in the germline V gene. CDR3 coding DNA: TGTGCCAGCAGTCCAGCAGGAGGAGAGACCCAGTACTTC. Its protein is CASSPAGGETQYF.

The chain recombines TRBV7-9 with TRBJ1-2; 9 bases align to TRBD1. The germline gives CDR1 SEHNR, CDR2 FQNEAQ (reference sequence). This CDR3 comprises 14 residues. Unmatched junction bases numbered 6, after V lost 3 bases and J lost 7 bases. CDR3 DNA: TGTGCCAGCAGCTTGGGGGACAGGGACTCTGGCTACACCTTC. Amino acids: CASSLGDRDSGYTF. Drawing the rest from reference TRBV7-9 and TRBJ1-2, the complete variable domain is DTGVSQNPRHKITKRGQNVTFRCDPISEHNRLYWYRQTLGQGPEFLTYFQNEAQLEKSRLLSDRFSAERPKGSFSTLEIQRTEQGDSAMYLCASSLGDRDSGYTFGSGTRLTVV.

CDR3 coding DNA: TGTGCCAGCTCACCACGGCAGGGGTACGCTGAAGCTTTCTTT. As protein: CASSPRQGYAEAFF. This chain links TRBV18 with TRBJ1-1, with D possibly TRBD1 on 6 matching bases. V gave up 1 base and J gave up 6 bases, with 12 bases separating them. The germline V gene has CDR1 KGHSH and CDR2 LQKENI. The CDR3 contains 14 residues.

This clonotype was detected many times. The chain recombines TRBV5-1 with TRBJ1-2; maybe TRBD1 (5 bases). The CDR3 sequence is 14 residues long. Between the trimmed V and J ends, which lost 0 bases and 6 bases, there was a span of 12 bases. CDR1 is SGHRS and CDR2 is YFSETQ in the germline V gene. The DNA of the CDR3 is TGCGCCAGCAGCTTGGATCCGGGGGTTAATGGCTACACCTTC. It codes for CASSLDPGVNGYTF.